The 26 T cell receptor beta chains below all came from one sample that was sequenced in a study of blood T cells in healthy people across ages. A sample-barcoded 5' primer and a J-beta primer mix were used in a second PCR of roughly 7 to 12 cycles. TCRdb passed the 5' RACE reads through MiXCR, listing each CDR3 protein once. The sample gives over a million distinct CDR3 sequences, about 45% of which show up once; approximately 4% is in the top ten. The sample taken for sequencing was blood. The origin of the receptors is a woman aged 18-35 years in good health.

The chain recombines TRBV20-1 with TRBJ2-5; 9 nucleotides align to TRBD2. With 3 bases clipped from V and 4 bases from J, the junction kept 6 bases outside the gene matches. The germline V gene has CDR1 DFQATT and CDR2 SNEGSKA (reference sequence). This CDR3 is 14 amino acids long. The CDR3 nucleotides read TGCAGTGCTAGCCTATCTAGCGGGATAGAGACCCAGTACTTC. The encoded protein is CSASLSSGIETQYF.

The CDR3 coding sequence is TGCGCCAGCAGCCAGGCATCCGGGACAGGGTATGGCTACACCTTC. It specifies CASSQASGTGYGYTF. The rearrangement joins TRBV4-3 to TRBJ1-2; 9 bases are a match to TRBD1. The CDR3 totals 15 residues. V lost 3 bases, J lost 5 bases, and 7 bases stayed unmatched. The V gene's germline CDR1 is LGHNA and CDR2 YSLEER.

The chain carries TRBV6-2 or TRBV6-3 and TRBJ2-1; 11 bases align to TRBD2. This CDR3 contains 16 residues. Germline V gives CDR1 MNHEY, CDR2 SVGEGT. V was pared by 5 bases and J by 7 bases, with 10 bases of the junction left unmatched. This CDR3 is CASSGNSGGAGNEQFF. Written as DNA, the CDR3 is TGTGCCAGCAGTGGGAATAGCGGGGGGGCGGGGAATGAGCAGTTCTTC.

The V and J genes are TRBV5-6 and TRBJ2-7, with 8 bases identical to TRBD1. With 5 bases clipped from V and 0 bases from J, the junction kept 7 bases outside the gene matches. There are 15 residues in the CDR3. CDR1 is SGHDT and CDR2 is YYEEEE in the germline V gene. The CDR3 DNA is TGTGCCAGCAGGTTAGGACAGGGCCTCTCCTACGAGCAGTACTTC. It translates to CASRLGQGLSYEQYF.

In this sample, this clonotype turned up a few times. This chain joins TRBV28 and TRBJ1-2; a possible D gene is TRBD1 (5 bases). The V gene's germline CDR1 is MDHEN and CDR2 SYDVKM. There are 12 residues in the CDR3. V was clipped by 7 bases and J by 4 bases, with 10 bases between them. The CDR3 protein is CASMVGAYGYTF. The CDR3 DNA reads TGTGCCAGCATGGTAGGGGCCTATGGCTACACCTTC.

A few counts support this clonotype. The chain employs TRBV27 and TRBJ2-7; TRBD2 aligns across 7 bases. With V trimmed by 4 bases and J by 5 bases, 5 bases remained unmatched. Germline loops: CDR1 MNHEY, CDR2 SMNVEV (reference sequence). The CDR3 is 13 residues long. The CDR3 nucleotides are TGTGCCAGCAGTTACACTAGCGTTAACGAGCAGTACTTC. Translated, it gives CASSYTSVNEQYF.

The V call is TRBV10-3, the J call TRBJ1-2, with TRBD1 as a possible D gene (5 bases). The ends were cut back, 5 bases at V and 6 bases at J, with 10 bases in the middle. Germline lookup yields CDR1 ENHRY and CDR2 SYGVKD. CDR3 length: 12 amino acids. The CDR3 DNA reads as TGTGCCATCAGTCCGCAGGGCGATGGCTACACCTTC. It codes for CAISPQGDGYTF.

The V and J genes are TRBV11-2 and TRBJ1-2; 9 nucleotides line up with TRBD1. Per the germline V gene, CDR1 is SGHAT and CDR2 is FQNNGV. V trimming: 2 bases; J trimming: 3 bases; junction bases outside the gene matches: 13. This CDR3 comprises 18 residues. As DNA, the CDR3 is TGTGCCAGCAGCTTACTAGGGACAGGGAGGGAGAGAGACTATGGCTACACCTTC. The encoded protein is CASSLLGTGRERDYGYTF.

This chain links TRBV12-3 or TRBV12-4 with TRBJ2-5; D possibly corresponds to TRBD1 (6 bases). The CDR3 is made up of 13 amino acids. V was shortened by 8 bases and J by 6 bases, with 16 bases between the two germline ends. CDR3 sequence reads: CASGNYRAQTQYF. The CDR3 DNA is TGTGCCAGCGGCAACTACAGGGCTCAGACCCAGTACTTC.

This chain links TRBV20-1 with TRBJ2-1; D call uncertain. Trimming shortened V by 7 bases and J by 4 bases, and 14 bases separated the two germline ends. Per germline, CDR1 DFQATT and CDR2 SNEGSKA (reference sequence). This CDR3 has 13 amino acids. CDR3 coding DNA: TGCAGTGTTCGGTCCAGCACATACAATGAGCAGTTCTTC. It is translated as CSVRSSTYNEQFF.

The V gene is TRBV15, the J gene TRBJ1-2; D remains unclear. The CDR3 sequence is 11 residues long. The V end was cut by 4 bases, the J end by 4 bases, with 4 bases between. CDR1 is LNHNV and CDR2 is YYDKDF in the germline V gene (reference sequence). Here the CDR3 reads CATSKIYGYTF. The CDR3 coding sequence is TGTGCCACCAGCAAAATCTATGGCTACACCTTC.

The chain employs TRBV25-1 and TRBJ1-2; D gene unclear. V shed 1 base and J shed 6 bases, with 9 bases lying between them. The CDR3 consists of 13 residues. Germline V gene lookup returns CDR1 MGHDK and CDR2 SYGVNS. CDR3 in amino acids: CASSEFGWDGYTF. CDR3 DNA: TGTGCCAGCAGTGAATTTGGGTGGGATGGCTACACCTTC.

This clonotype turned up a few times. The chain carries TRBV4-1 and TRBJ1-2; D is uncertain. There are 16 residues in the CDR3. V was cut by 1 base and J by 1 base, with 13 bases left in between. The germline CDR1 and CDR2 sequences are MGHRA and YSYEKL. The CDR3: CASSQVMKGVNYGYTF. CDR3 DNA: TGCGCCAGCAGCCAAGTGATGAAGGGAGTTAACTATGGCTACACCTTC.

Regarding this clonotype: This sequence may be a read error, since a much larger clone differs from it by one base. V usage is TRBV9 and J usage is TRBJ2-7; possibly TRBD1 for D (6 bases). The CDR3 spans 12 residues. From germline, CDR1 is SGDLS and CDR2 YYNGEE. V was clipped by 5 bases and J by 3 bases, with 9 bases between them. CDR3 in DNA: TGTGCCAGCAGATTACAGGGCTACGAGCAGTACTTC. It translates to CASRLQGYEQYF.

CDR3: CASSDGTIPNEQFF. The DNA of the CDR3 is TGTGCCAGCAGTGACGGGACCATCCCCAATGAGCAGTTCTTC. V usage is TRBV12-3 or TRBV12-4 and J usage is TRBJ2-1, with D possibly called TRBD1 or TRBD2 (5 bases each). CDR3 size: 14 residues. Between the trimmed V and J ends, which lost 5 bases and 6 bases, there was a span of 14 bases.

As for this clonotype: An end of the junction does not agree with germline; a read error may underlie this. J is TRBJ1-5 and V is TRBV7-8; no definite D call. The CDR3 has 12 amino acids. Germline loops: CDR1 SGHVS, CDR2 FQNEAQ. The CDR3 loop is CASSSWNQLQHF. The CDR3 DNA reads TGTGCCAGCAGCAGTTGGAATCAGCTCCAGCATTTT. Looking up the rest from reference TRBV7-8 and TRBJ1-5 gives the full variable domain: GAGVSQSPRYKVAKRGQDVALRCDPISGHVSLFWYQQALGQGPEFLTYFQNEAQLDKSGLPSDRFFAERPEGSVSTLKIQRTQQEDSAVYLCASSSWNQLQHFGDGTRLSIL.

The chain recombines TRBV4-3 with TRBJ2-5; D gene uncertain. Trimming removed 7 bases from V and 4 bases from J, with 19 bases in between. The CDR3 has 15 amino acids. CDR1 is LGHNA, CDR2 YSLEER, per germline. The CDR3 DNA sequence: TGCGCCAGCATCCTCTCGGCAGTCCCCGCAGAGACCCAGTACTTC. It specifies CASILSAVPAETQYF.

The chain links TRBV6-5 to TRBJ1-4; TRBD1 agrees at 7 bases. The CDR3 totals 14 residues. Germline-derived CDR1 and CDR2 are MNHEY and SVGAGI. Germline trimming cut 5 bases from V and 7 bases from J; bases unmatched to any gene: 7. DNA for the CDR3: TGTGCCAGCAGTCACCGGACAGGACGTGAAAAACTGTTTTTT. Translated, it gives CASSHRTGREKLFF.

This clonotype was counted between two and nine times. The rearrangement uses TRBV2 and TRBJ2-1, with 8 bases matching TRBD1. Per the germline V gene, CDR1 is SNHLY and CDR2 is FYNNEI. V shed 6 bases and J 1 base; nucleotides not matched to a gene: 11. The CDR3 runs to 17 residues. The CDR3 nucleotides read TGTGCCAGCAGCGGGACAGGAGAGAAACAGTCCTACAATGAGCAGTTCTTC. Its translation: CASSGTGEKQSYNEQFF.

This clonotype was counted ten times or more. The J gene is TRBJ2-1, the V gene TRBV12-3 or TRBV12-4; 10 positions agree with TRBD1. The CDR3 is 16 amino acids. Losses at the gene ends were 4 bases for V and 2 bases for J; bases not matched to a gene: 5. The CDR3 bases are TGTGCCAGCAGTTCGGGACAGGGGAGGACCTACAATGAGCAGTTCTTC. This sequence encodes CASSSGQGRTYNEQFF.

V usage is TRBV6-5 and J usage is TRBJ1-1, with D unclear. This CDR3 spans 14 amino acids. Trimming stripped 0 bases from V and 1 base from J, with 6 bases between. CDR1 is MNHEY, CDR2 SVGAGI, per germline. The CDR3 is CASSYSTSNTEAFF. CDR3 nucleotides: TGTGCCAGCAGTTACTCGACCTCGAACACTGAAGCTTTCTTT.

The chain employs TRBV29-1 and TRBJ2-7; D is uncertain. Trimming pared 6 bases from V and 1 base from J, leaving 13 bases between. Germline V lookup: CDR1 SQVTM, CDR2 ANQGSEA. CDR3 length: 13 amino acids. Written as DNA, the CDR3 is TGCAGCGTAGGCGACCTGGGATCCTACGAGCAGTACTTC. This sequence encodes CSVGDLGSYEQYF.

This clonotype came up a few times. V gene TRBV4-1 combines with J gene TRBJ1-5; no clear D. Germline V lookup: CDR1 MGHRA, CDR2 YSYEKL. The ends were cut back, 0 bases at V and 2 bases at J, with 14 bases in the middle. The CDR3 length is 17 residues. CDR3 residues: CASSQESWGSGNQPQHF. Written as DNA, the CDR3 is TGCGCCAGCAGCCAAGAGAGTTGGGGATCAGGCAATCAGCCCCAGCATTTT.

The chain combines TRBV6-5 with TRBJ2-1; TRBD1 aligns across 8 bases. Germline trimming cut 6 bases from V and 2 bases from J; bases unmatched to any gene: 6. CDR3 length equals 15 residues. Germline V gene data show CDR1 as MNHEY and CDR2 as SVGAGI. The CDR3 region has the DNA TGTGCCAGCAGCGGGACAGGAGGCACCTACAATGAGCAGTTCTTC. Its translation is CASSGTGGTYNEQFF.

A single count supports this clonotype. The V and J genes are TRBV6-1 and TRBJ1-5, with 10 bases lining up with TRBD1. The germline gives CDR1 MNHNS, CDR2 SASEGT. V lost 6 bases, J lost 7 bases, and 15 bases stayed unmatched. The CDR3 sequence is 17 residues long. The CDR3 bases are TGTGCCAGCAGATCAAAGATCGGGACAGGGGTTTGGCAGCCCCAGCATTTT. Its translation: CASRSKIGTGVWQPQHF.

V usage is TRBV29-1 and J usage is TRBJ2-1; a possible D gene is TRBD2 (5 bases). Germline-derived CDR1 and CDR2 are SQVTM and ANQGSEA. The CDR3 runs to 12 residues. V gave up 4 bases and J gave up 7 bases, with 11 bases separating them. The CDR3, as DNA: TGCAGCGTTGCCGAGGGAGTTAATGAGCAGTTCTTC. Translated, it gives CSVAEGVNEQFF.